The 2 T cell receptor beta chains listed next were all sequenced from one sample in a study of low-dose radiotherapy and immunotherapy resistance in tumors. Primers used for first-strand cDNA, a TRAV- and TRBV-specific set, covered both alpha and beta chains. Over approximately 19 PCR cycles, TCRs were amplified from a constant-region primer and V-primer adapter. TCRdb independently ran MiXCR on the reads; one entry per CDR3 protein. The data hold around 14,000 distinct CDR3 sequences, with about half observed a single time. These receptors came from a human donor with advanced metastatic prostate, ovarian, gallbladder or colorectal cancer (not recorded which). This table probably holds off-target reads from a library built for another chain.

CDR3 residues: CASSAGIAGNTGANVLTF. CDR3 DNA: TGTGCCAGCAGTGCGGGGATAGCGGGAAATACTGGGGCCAACGTCCTGACTTTC. This rearrangement joins TRBV28 to TRBJ2-6, with 8 bases matching TRBD2. The CDR3 is 18 residues long. V shed 5 bases, J shed 2 bases, and the junction held 11 bases outside the gene matches. The germline gives CDR1 MDHEN, CDR2 SYDVKM.

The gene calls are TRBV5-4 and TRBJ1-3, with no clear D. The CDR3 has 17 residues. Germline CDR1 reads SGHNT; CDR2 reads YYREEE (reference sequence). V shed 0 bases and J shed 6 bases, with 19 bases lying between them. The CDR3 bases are TGTGCCAGCAGCTTGGACGGGCGTTTAACTACCACAAACACCATATATTTT. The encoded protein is CASSLDGRLTTTNTIYF.